This TCR beta chain originates from a study of cytomegalovirus exposure and HLA in healthy donors. As for the study in general: An analysis done earlier identified 95 million to 140 million unique TCR beta sequences from about 180 million T cells.

The V and J ends lost 0 bases and 0 bases respectively, with 6 bases between them. CDR1 is LGHNA, CDR2 YSLEER, per germline. CDR3 size: 15 residues. Primers: 60 Vbeta forward and 13 Jbeta reverse. The protocol was immunoSEQ multiplex PCR, while the TCRdb copy is restricted to in-frame clones and leaves out a portion. This sample carries 150,000 or so clones, approximately 84% of them seen once, and the ten largest clones take approximately 2%. This chain connects TRBV4-3 to TRBJ1-3; D is uncertain. The specimen sequenced was PBMCs. This clonotype originated in a man between 18 and 29 years old in good health and CMV-seropositive. Here the CDR3 reads CASSQDMASGNTIYF. The CDR3 nucleotides read TGCGCCAGCAGCCAAGATATGGCCTCTGGAAACACCATATATTTT.